This T cell receptor beta chain was captured in a study of CD8 T cells in acute hepatitis C reinfection. The assay was immunoSEQ multiplex PCR, and TCRdb's table has in-frame clones only and misses some. The sample gives over 35,000 clones, 85% to 90% of which show up once; 0.4% to 0.6% is in the top ten. This CDR3 region has 15 residues. CDR1 is SGHDT and CDR2 is YYEEEE in the germline V gene. With 3 bases clipped from V and 2 bases from J, the junction kept 5 bases outside the gene matches. In the case of this clone: What it binds is unknown.

Time point meaning: naive CD8 control sorted from an acute-time-point sample. Donors were people who inject drugs, followed every 3 months. The study, taken as a whole, reports: TRBV04 and TRBV06 were preferentially used in all groups, not explained by naive pool overrepresentation.

The V and J genes are TRBV5-6 and TRBJ2-7, with 10 bases aligning to TRBD1. Input material: naive CD8+ T cells from PBMCs. The sequence was collected from a man aged 30-40 years with chronic hepatitis C. This CDR3 is CASSSDRGFPYEQYF. Here the CDR3 DNA reads TGTGCCAGCAGCTCGGACAGGGGGTTTCCCTACGAGCAGTACTTC.